The 16 T cell receptor beta chains in this list originate from one sample, sequenced in a study of T cell responses to AZD1222 COVID-19 vaccine. Repertoires were generated with immunoSEQ multiplex PCR, while TCRdb's copy carries only in-frame clones and drops some. The sample lists about 150,000 clones, around 93% occurring once. Sequenced material: peripheral blood, taken 28 days after the second AZD1222 dose. The origin of the receptors is an adult who received the AZD1222 COVID-19 vaccine.

A few counts support this clone. The V gene is TRBV2, the J gene TRBJ1-6, with D unclear. Trimming pared 3 bases from V and 0 bases from J, leaving 12 bases between. Germline V gives CDR1 SNHLY, CDR2 FYNNEI. The CDR3 spans 17 residues. The CDR3 nucleotides are TGTGCCAGCAGTGATTTAATTGCGAGCTCCTATAATTCACCCCTCCACTTT. Translated, it gives CASSDLIASSYNSPLHF.

The chain is built from TRBV7-9 and TRBJ1-3; no clear D gene. CDR3 size: 12 residues. Trimming stripped 8 bases from V and 4 bases from J, with 9 bases between. From germline, CDR1 is SEHNR and CDR2 FQNEAQ (reference sequence). Here the CDR3 DNA reads TGTGCCAGCCGGGATCTCGGAAACACCATATATTTT. Its protein product is CASRDLGNTIYF. The variable domain in full, completed from reference TRBV7-9 and TRBJ1-3, reads DTGVSQNPRHKITKRGQNVTFRCDPISEHNRLYWYRQTLGQGPEFLTYFQNEAQLEKSRLLSDRFSAERPKGSFSTLEIQRTEQGDSAMYLCASRDLGNTIYFGEGSWLTVV.

About this clone: Other DNA sequences from this sample encode an identical CDR3 as well. The rearrangement links TRBV5-1 to TRBJ1-2; D unclear. Trimming removed 0 bases from V and 3 bases from J, with 6 bases in between. This CDR3 has 13 amino acids. The germline CDR1 and CDR2 sequences are SGHRS and YFSETQ. The chain's CDR3 is CASSLGLDYGYTF. The CDR3 nucleotides read TGCGCCAGCAGCTTGGGACTGGACTATGGCTACACCTTC.

This chain uses TRBV28 with TRBJ1-3; D might be TRBD1 (5 bases). V gave up 3 bases and J gave up 3 bases, with 15 bases separating them. This CDR3 comprises 16 residues. Germline V lookup: CDR1 MDHEN, CDR2 SYDVKM. The CDR3 DNA reads TGTGCCAGCAGTTTCGGGGCCACGGGACTTGGAAACACCATATATTTT. It translates to CASSFGATGLGNTIYF.

The V call is TRBV27, the J call TRBJ2-3; a weak D match, TRBD1 (5 bases). This CDR3 region has 14 residues. Germline V lookup: CDR1 MNHEY, CDR2 SMNVEV (reference sequence). Between the trimmed V and J ends, which lost 6 bases and 2 bases, there was a span of 12 bases. The CDR3 protein is CASSPGLNTDTQYF. CDR3 bases: TGTGCCAGCAGCCCAGGGCTTAACACAGATACGCAGTATTTT.

The DNA for the CDR3 is TGTGCCAGCAGCTTATCGGGGAGACAGCGACTACCTTTCTTT. It is translated as CASSLSGRQRLPFF. The rearrangement links TRBV7-8 to TRBJ1-1; D is possibly TRBD1 (5 bases). The V and J ends lost 2 bases and 12 bases respectively, with 19 bases between them. Germline lookup yields CDR1 SGHVS and CDR2 FQNEAQ. This CDR3 spans 14 amino acids.

The V and J genes are TRBV30 and TRBJ2-7, with D unclear. Germline V gene lookup returns CDR1 GTSNPN and CDR2 SVGIG (reference sequence). The ends were cut back, 3 bases at V and 7 bases at J, with 13 bases in the middle. The CDR3 sequence is 12 residues long. CDR3: CAWREGLWEQYF. In DNA, the CDR3 is TGTGCCTGGAGGGAAGGGCTGTGGGAGCAGTACTTC. Variable domain in full (rest from reference TRBV30 and TRBJ2-7): SQTIHQWPATLVQPVGSPLSLECTVEGTSNPNLYWYRQAAGRGLQLLFYSVGIGQISSEVPQNLSASRPQDRQFILSSKKLLLSDSGFYLCAWREGLWEQYFGPGTRLTVT.

The chain couples TRBV23-1 to TRBJ2-7, with TRBD1 matching over 8 bases. TRBV23-1 belongs to the ORF category, with a function that is uncertain. CDR3 length: 15 residues. Trimming took 4 bases from V and 7 from J; bases not matched to a gene: 12. For the CDR3, the DNA is TGCGCCAGCAGTCTGGAATCAGGACAGGGATCGGAGCAGTACTTC. This sequence encodes CASSLESGQGSEQYF.

V gene TRBV28 combines with J gene TRBJ1-3; D unclear. CDR3 size: 14 residues. The germline V and J ends were trimmed by 3 bases and 0 bases, with 6 bases remaining between them. Germline V CDR1 and CDR2: MDHEN, SYDVKM. Here the CDR3 reads CASSFSNSGNTIYF. The CDR3 nucleotides are TGTGCCAGCAGTTTCAGTAACTCTGGAAACACCATATATTTT.

The J gene is TRBJ1-2, the V gene TRBV6-5; 9 bases line up with TRBD1. The CDR3 is 13 residues long. The junction had 2 bases not matched to a gene; V was cut back by 5 bases and J by 4 bases. In germline, CDR1 is MNHEY, CDR2 SVGAGI. This chain's CDR3 is CASSTQGAYGYTF. As DNA, the CDR3 is TGTGCCAGCAGTACACAGGGGGCCTATGGCTACACCTTC.

This chain links TRBV7-9 with TRBJ2-7; tentative D call: TRBD1 (5 bases). V gave up 5 bases and J gave up 1 base, with 9 bases separating them. CDR1 SEHNR and CDR2 FQNEAQ come from the germline V gene (reference sequence). The CDR3 loop spans 13 amino acids. CDR3 DNA: TGTGCCAGCAGCCCGACAGCTTCCTACGAGCAGTACTTC. Its protein is CASSPTASYEQYF. The whole variable domain, remainder taken from reference TRBV7-9 and TRBJ2-7, is DTGVSQNPRHKITKRGQNVTFRCDPISEHNRLYWYRQTLGQGPEFLTYFQNEAQLEKSRLLSDRFSAERPKGSFSTLEIQRTEQGDSAMYLCASSPTASYEQYFGPGTRLTVT.

This clone was recorded once. This sequence joins TRBV4-3 and TRBJ2-7, with 9 bases aligning to TRBD1. Germline CDR1 reads LGHNA; CDR2 reads YSLEER. With V trimmed by 1 base and J by 4 bases, 5 bases remained unmatched. CDR3 length: 15 residues. CDR3 loop: CASSQVRDRAYEQYF. CDR3 nucleotides: TGCGCCAGCAGCCAAGTTCGGGACAGGGCTTACGAGCAGTACTTC.

The rearrangement links TRBV6-2 or TRBV6-3 to TRBJ2-1, with TRBD2 matching over 13 bases. V was clipped by 2 bases and J by 6 bases; unmatched bases: 7. CDR3 size: 17 residues. CDR1 is MNHEY and CDR2 is SVGEGT in the germline V gene. The CDR3 loop is CASSYPAGTSGINEQFF. DNA for the CDR3: TGTGCCAGCAGTTACCCGGCTGGGACTAGCGGGATCAATGAGCAGTTCTTC.

This sequence joins TRBV7-3 and TRBJ2-1, with 9 bases aligning to TRBD2. The CDR3 runs to 15 residues. CDR1 and CDR2 from the germline V gene are SGHTA and FQGTGA. With V trimmed by 2 bases and J by 8 bases, 7 bases remained unmatched. Here the CDR3 DNA reads TGTGCCAGCAGCTTAGGAGCGGGAGGACAAGATGAGCAGTTCTTC. This gives the protein CASSLGAGGQDEQFF. Full variable domain (outside the CDR3, taken from reference TRBV7-3 and TRBJ2-1): GAGVSQTPSNKVTEKGKYVELRCDPISGHTALYWYRQSLGQGPEFLIYFQGTGAADDSGLPNDRFFAVRPEGSVSTLKIQRTERGDSAVYLCASSLGAGGQDEQFFGPGTRLTVL.

V is TRBV28 and J is TRBJ2-2; no clear D. Per germline, CDR1 MDHEN and CDR2 SYDVKM. V gave up 1 base and J gave up 1 base, with 4 bases separating them. The CDR3 spans 14 residues. CDR3 sequence: CASSLSQNTGELFF. Written as DNA, the CDR3 is TGTGCCAGCAGTTTATCCCAGAACACCGGGGAGCTGTTTTTT.

V and J are TRBV28 and TRBJ2-7; no clear D gene. Trimming left V 5 bases short and J 6 bases short, with 14 bases between. The CDR3 spans 13 residues. Germline V gene data show CDR1 as MDHEN and CDR2 as SYDVKM. The CDR3 sequence: CASSRPSGAEQYF. In DNA, the CDR3 is TGTGCCAGCAGTCGTCCATCAGGTGCCGAGCAGTACTTC.